These 29 T cell receptor beta chains share one sample of origin, sequenced in a study of blood T cell repertoires in COVID-19. TCRdb keeps only in-frame clones here, not all; method: immunoSEQ multiplex PCR. The table includes fewer than 500,000 clones, 85% to 90% detected once. The sample consisted of PBMCs or T cells enriched from blood (not recorded which). Every receptor here comes from a young woman with acute COVID-19.

The gene calls are TRBV5-1 and TRBJ1-1; D is unclear. Germline V gene sequence: CDR1 SGHRS, CDR2 YFSETQ. V was pared by 0 bases and J by 1 base, with 4 bases between. CDR3 length: 13 residues. CDR3 DNA: TGCGCCAGCAGCTTGGGAGAGAACACTGAAGCTTTCTTT. It translates to CASSLGENTEAFF.

V is TRBV11-2 and J is TRBJ1-4; D possibly corresponds to TRBD1 (6 bases). V gave up 1 base and J gave up 5 bases, with 11 bases separating them. The CDR3 is 15 residues long. Germline V gene sequence: CDR1 SGHAT, CDR2 FQNNGV. The CDR3 loop reads CASSLAGTINEKLFF. As DNA, the CDR3 is TGTGCCAGCAGCTTAGCAGGGACAATAAATGAAAAACTGTTTTTT.

This clone is a singleton in its sample. The chain combines TRBV7-3 with TRBJ1-2; D call uncertain. The ends were cut back, 5 bases at V and 4 bases at J, with 14 bases in the middle. CDR1 and CDR2 (germline): SGHTA, FQGTGA. The CDR3 spans 14 residues. As DNA, the CDR3 is TGTGCCAGCAGCCCTCATGGCGGATTCTATGGCTACACCTTC. Translation gives CASSPHGGFYGYTF.

This rearrangement joins TRBV7-2 to TRBJ1-1; 8 bases align to TRBD1. The ends lost 5 bases at V and 0 bases at J; junction bases unmatched: 5. The V gene's germline CDR1 is SGHTA and CDR2 FQGNSA. This CDR3 contains 15 residues. The CDR3 protein is CASSPNRGMNTEAFF. The CDR3 nucleotides read TGTGCCAGCAGCCCAAACAGGGGGATGAACACTGAAGCTTTCTTT.

The chain combines TRBV5-6 with TRBJ1-5; 10 bases agree with TRBD1. CDR1 is SGHDT and CDR2 is YYEEEE in the germline V gene. The CDR3 consists of 15 residues. With V trimmed by 0 bases and J by 6 bases, 3 bases remained unmatched. The CDR3 region is CASSLGTGGTQPQHF. CDR3 nucleotide sequence: TGTGCCAGCAGCTTGGGGACAGGGGGTACTCAGCCCCAGCATTTT.

The chain has TRBV19 and TRBJ1-5; D ambiguous. V shed 3 bases and J shed 2 bases, with 11 bases lying between them. The CDR3 sequence is 15 residues long. The germline V gene has CDR1 LNHDA and CDR2 SQIVND (reference sequence). The CDR3 spells CASSIKNIGNQPQHF. The CDR3 nucleotides read TGTGCCAGTAGTATTAAAAACATTGGCAATCAGCCCCAGCATTTT.

The rearrangement joins TRBV27 to TRBJ2-1; 7 bases fit TRBD1. Germline CDR1 and CDR2: MNHEY and SMNVEV (reference sequence). The CDR3 contains 15 residues. Trimming took 6 bases from V and 6 from J; bases not matched to a gene: 11. This CDR3 reads CASRIGQVGFNEQFF. For the CDR3, the DNA is TGTGCCAGCAGAATCGGACAGGTTGGCTTCAATGAGCAGTTCTTC.

The J gene is TRBJ2-1, the V gene TRBV18; 9 nucleotides match TRBD2. J was trimmed by 8 bases and V by 1 base; bases with no gene match: 9. Per the germline V gene, CDR1 is KGHSH and CDR2 is LQKENI. CDR3 size: 16 residues. Here the CDR3 reads CASSPRGGAGVYEQFF. The CDR3 coding sequence is TGTGCCAGCTCACCACGCGGGGGGGCCGGGGTCTATGAGCAGTTCTTC. Using reference TRBV18 and TRBJ2-1 for the parts outside the CDR3, the full variable domain is NAGVMQNPRHLVRRRGQEARLRCSPMKGHSHVYWYRQLPEEGLKFMVYLQKENIIDESGMPKERFSAEFPKEGPSILRIQQVVRGDSAAYFCASSPRGGAGVYEQFFGPGTRLTVL.

V gene TRBV5-1 combines with J gene TRBJ1-1, with D tentatively TRBD1 (6 bases). CDR3 length: 15 amino acids. Germline V gene data show CDR1 as SGHRS and CDR2 as YFSETQ. The V end was cut by 4 bases, the J end by 4 bases, with 17 bases between. The CDR3, as DNA: TGCGCCAGCAGCCAACCACAGGGTTCGGTCACTGAAGCTTTCTTT. The encoded protein is CASSQPQGSVTEAFF.

This chain connects TRBV3-1 (or the pseudogene TRBV3-2) to TRBJ2-4; 9 positions agree with TRBD1. The CDR3 runs 14 residues. Germline trimming cut 6 bases from V and 6 bases from J; bases unmatched to any gene: 6. Germline V gene lookup returns CDR1 LGHDT and CDR2 YNNKEL (reference sequence). CDR3 loop: CASRQPGQGNIQYF. The CDR3 DNA follows: TGTGCCAGCAGACAACCGGGACAGGGAAACATTCAGTACTTC.

The CDR3 DNA reads as TGTGCCAGCAGCCGAAAGGGACAGGGTAGTCCTAACTATGGCTACACCTTC. The encoded protein is CASSRKGQGSPNYGYTF. The V call is TRBV6-4, the J call TRBJ1-2, with 9 bases aligning to TRBD1. CDR3 length: 17 residues. With 6 bases clipped from V and 0 bases from J, the junction kept 11 bases outside the gene matches. Germline loops: CDR1 MRHNA, CDR2 SNTAGT.

V and J are TRBV2 and TRBJ2-7; a possible D gene is TRBD2 (5 bases). V was trimmed by 6 bases and J by 6 bases, leaving 15 bases between them. Germline CDR1 is SNHLY and CDR2 is FYNNEI. This CDR3 is 13 amino acids long. CDR3 sequence: CASRDSRQREQYF. The CDR3 DNA is TGTGCCAGCAGGGACTCCCGTCAGCGCGAGCAGTACTTC.

This clone showed up just once. The chain links TRBV10-3 to TRBJ1-3; D is unclear. CDR3 length equals 15 residues. V dropped 3 bases and J dropped 0 bases, with 9 bases sitting between them. Germline CDR1 and CDR2: ENHRY and SYGVKD. CDR3 nucleotide sequence: TGTGCCATCAGTGACTTGGGCAGCTCTGGAAACACCATATATTTT. Protein: CAISDLGSSGNTIYF.

V gene TRBV14 combines with J gene TRBJ2-1; TRBD1 aligns across 9 bases. In germline, CDR1 is SGHDN, CDR2 FVKESK. This CDR3 comprises 20 residues. V lost 0 bases, J lost 9 bases, and 21 bases stayed unmatched. The CDR3 coding sequence is TGTGCCAGCAGCCAAGAGATGGGGACAGGGATCCATGATACCGGCCTTGAGCAGTTCTTC. This translates into CASSQEMGTGIHDTGLEQFF. The full variable domain, rest sourced from reference TRBV14 and TRBJ2-1, is EAGVTQFPSHSVIEKGQTVTLRCDPISGHDNLYWYRRVMGKEIKFLLHFVKESKQDESGMPNNRFLAERTGGTYSTLKVQPAELEDSGVYFCASSQEMGTGIHDTGLEQFFGPGTRLTVL.

The chain joins TRBV11-2 to TRBJ1-6, with D perhaps TRBD1 (6 bases). V lost 5 bases, J lost 5 bases, and 13 bases lay in between. Germline CDR1 reads SGHAT; CDR2 reads FQNNGV. The CDR3 is 15 residues long. The CDR3 here is CASSRGGADNSPLHF. The CDR3 nucleotides are TGTGCCAGCAGCCGGGGGGGGGCAGATAATTCACCCCTCCACTTT.

The rearrangement links TRBV3-1 (or the pseudogene TRBV3-2) to TRBJ1-1, with 8 bases aligning to TRBD1. The CDR3 is made up of 19 amino acids. Looked up from germline, CDR1 is LGHDT and CDR2 is YNNKEL (reference sequence). J was trimmed by 3 bases and V by 0 bases; bases with no gene match: 15. The CDR3 spells CASSQDCASRDRSHTEAFF. CDR3 nucleotide sequence: TGTGCCAGCAGCCAAGACTGCGCATCCCGGGACAGGAGCCACACTGAAGCTTTCTTT.

The chain couples TRBV30 to TRBJ1-1, with no clear D. Trimming took 1 base from V and 3 from J, leaving 6 bases between them. Per germline, CDR1 GTSNPN and CDR2 SVGIG (reference sequence). CDR3 size: 12 residues. CDR3: CAWSDRDTEAFF. The CDR3 nucleotides are TGTGCCTGGAGTGATCGGGACACTGAAGCTTTCTTT.

This chain connects TRBV11-1 to TRBJ2-7, with D perhaps matching TRBD1 (5 bases). Trimming removed 3 bases at V and 3 bases at J, with 6 bases between. The CDR3 extends over 12 amino acids. Looked up from germline, CDR1 is SGHAT and CDR2 is FQDESV (reference sequence). CDR3 DNA sequence: TGTGCCAGCAGCTTTGACAGCTACGAGCAGTACTTC. Its translation is CASSFDSYEQYF.

The chain joins TRBV9 to TRBJ2-6; TRBD1 aligns across 9 bases. The germline CDR1 and CDR2 sequences are SGDLS and YYNGEE. V lost 3 bases to trimming and J lost 4 bases; unmatched junction nucleotides: 8. CDR3 length: 17 amino acids. The CDR3 coding sequence is TGTGCCAGCAGCGCTCGGACAGGGGAGGTCGGGGCCAACGTCCTGACTTTC. Its translation: CASSARTGEVGANVLTF.

V and J are TRBV20-1 and TRBJ1-2; D gene unclear. This CDR3 comprises 13 residues. Between the trimmed V and J ends, which lost 3 bases and 2 bases, there was a span of 10 bases. Germline V gene lookup returns CDR1 DFQATT and CDR2 SNEGSKA (reference sequence). DNA for the CDR3: TGCAGTGCTAGTGTGGGAGTAAACTATGGCTACACCTTC. It codes for CSASVGVNYGYTF.

This clone was detected once. This chain uses TRBV7-2 with TRBJ1-5, with D possibly matching TRBD1 (6 bases). The CDR3 spans 14 residues. V lost 5 bases and J lost 5, with 13 bases in between. The germline gives CDR1 SGHTA, CDR2 FQGNSA. In DNA form, the CDR3 reads TGTGCCAGCAGCCTATTCGGGGGGCATCAGCCCCAGCATTTT. It translates to CASSLFGGHQPQHF.

This clone was picked up a small number of times. This chain connects TRBV4-1 to TRBJ1-2; perhaps TRBD1 as D (5 bases). Trimming took 0 bases from V and 4 from J, leaving 12 bases between them. This CDR3 has 15 residues. Per germline, CDR1 MGHRA and CDR2 YSYEKL. Written as DNA, the CDR3 is TGCGCCAGCAGCCAAGATAATCAGGGCTTCTATGGCTACACCTTC. Translating it yields CASSQDNQGFYGYTF.

The rearrangement joins TRBV5-4 to TRBJ1-2; perhaps TRBD1 as D (5 bases). Trimming removed 5 bases from V and 0 bases from J, with 11 bases in between. The CDR3 covers 14 residues. The germline V gene has CDR1 SGHNT and CDR2 YYREEE (reference sequence). The CDR3 DNA sequence: TGTGCCAGCAGTTTTGGGGGGACTAACTATGGCTACACCTTC. Residues: CASSFGGTNYGYTF. Together with reference TRBV5-4 and TRBJ1-2, the CDR3 gives the full variable domain: ETGVTQSPTHLIKTRGQQVTLRCSSQSGHNTVSWYQQALGQGPQFIFQYYREEENGRGNFPPRFSGLQFPNYSSELNVNALELDDSALYLCASSFGGTNYGYTFGSGTRLTVV.

The chain combines TRBV7-2 with TRBJ2-1; 11 positions match TRBD2. CDR3 length: 16 residues. Germline lookup yields CDR1 SGHTA and CDR2 FQGNSA. Unmatched junction bases numbered 11, after V lost 5 bases and J lost 8 bases. The CDR3 DNA reads as TGTGCCAGCAGCCTCGTGGGGACTAGCGGTTACGATGAGCAGTTCTTC. This sequence encodes CASSLVGTSGYDEQFF.

This rearrangement joins TRBV19 to TRBJ1-3; TRBD1 aligns across 8 bases. CDR1 LNHDA and CDR2 SQIVND come from the germline V gene (reference sequence). The V and J ends lost 5 bases and 3 bases, in that order; junction bases with no gene match: 3. The CDR3 spans 14 residues. The CDR3 nucleotides read TGTGCCAGTAGTGCAGGGGGCTTTGGAAACACCATATATTTT. It translates to CASSAGGFGNTIYF. The variable domain in full, with the rest retrieved from reference TRBV19 and TRBJ1-3, is DGGITQSPKYLFRKEGQNVTLSCEQNLNHDAMYWYRQDPGQGLRLIYYSQIVNDFQKGDIAEGYSVSREKKESFPLTVTSAQKNPTAFYLCASSAGGFGNTIYFGEGSWLTVV.

The chain is built from TRBV3-1 (or the pseudogene TRBV3-2) and TRBJ1-3, with 7 bases that match TRBD1. Per germline, CDR1 LGHDT and CDR2 YNNKEL (reference sequence). The V segment lost 7 bases and the J segment 2 bases; nucleotides outside the gene matches: 20. The CDR3 has 19 amino acids. The CDR3 DNA follows: TGTGCCAGCACCTCCTCGGCGGGCAGGGGGAGATTCCCTGGAAACACCATATATTTT. Translated, it gives CASTSSAGRGRFPGNTIYF.

V and J are TRBV11-2 and TRBJ2-2; D might be TRBD1 (5 bases). In germline, CDR1 is SGHAT, CDR2 FQNNGV. The CDR3 extends over 13 amino acids. V lost 6 bases and J lost 4, with 9 bases in between. The DNA of the CDR3 is TGTGCCAGCAGAACGACAGCCACCGGGGAGCTGTTTTTT. It specifies CASRTTATGELFF.

The J gene is TRBJ1-2, the V gene TRBV4-3; 9 bases agree with TRBD1. The CDR3 covers 15 residues. V lost 0 bases to trimming and J lost 4 bases; unmatched junction nucleotides: 3. Germline V gene lookup returns CDR1 LGHNA and CDR2 YSLEER. The CDR3 loop is CASSQEGQGGYGYTF. DNA of the CDR3: TGCGCCAGCAGCCAAGAGGGACAGGGAGGCTATGGCTACACCTTC.

The V and J genes are TRBV5-6 and TRBJ1-4; 9 bases line up with TRBD1. This CDR3 region has 15 residues. In germline, CDR1 is SGHDT, CDR2 YYEEEE. V dropped 0 bases and J dropped 7; count of bases not matched to a gene: 4. This CDR3 is CASSLGGTGIEKLFF. Written as DNA, the CDR3 is TGTGCCAGCAGCTTGGGCGGGACAGGGATTGAAAAACTGTTTTTT.